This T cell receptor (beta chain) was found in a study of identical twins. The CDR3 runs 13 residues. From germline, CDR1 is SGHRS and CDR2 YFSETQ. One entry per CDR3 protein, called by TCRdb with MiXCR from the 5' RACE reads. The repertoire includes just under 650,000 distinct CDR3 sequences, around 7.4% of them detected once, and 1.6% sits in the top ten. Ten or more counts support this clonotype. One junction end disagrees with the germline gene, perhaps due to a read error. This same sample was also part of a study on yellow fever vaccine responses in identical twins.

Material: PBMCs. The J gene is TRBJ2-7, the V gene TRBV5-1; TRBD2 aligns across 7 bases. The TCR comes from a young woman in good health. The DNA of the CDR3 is TGTGCCAGCAGCCCTGGGGAGGGCTACGAGCAGTACTTC. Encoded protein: CASSPGEGYEQYF.